What follows are 6 T cell receptor beta chains derived from one specimen sequenced in a study of Ad26.COV2.S vaccination and SARS-CoV-2 variants (dated by TCRdb to about 2021). Libraries were constructed by the immunoSEQ multiplex PCR assay. As stored in TCRdb, this immuneACCESS dataset retains in-frame rearrangements with V and J assigned. A fraction of the clones does not appear; measured against another copy, unresolved V genes explain less than half of the discrepancy, and the remainder lacks a known reason. Recorded for this sample are about 680,000 clones; about 90% of them occurred a single time. Roughly 1.5% of the sample goes to the ten largest clones. This specimen's treatment or condition label, per the study, means: approximately 18 received Ad26.COV2.S at low or high dose, single or two shots; about five received placebo; per-sample allocation not given. For vaccine and placebo recipients, the sequenced repertoires came from samples collected on day 63 after the first injection.

The source material was peripheral blood, sampled in a trial of Ad26.COV2.S vaccine versus placebo. The receptor source for this set is a person between 18 and 65 years old who received the Ad26.COV2.S COVID-19 vaccine or a placebo.

The genes are TRBV2 and TRBJ2-3; 8 bases agree with TRBD2. V gave up 5 bases and J gave up 6 bases; unmatched junction bases: 1. Germline V gives CDR1 SNHLY, CDR2 FYNNEI. This CDR3 comprises 12 residues. CDR3 nucleotides: TGTGCCAGCAGTTGGACTAGCGATACGCAGTATTTT. This gives the protein CASSWTSDTQYF. Supplemented by reference TRBV2 and TRBJ2-3, the full variable domain reads EPEVTQTPSHQVTQMGQEVILRCVPISNHLYFYWYRQILGQKVEFLVSFYNNEISEKSEIFDDQFSVERPDGSNFTLKIRSTKLEDSAMYFCASSWTSDTQYFGPGTRLTVL.

The chain carries TRBV27 and TRBJ2-1; D is perhaps TRBD2 (5 bases). The CDR3 is 13 amino acids. In germline, CDR1 is MNHEY, CDR2 SMNVEV (reference sequence). V gave up 5 bases and J gave up 3 bases, with 8 bases separating them. CDR3 region: CASSTRDYNEQFF. CDR3 bases: TGTGCCAGCAGTACGAGGGACTACAATGAGCAGTTCTTC.

The chain recombines TRBV27 with TRBJ2-7, with 7 nucleotides matching TRBD1. Looked up from germline, CDR1 is MNHEY and CDR2 is SMNVEV (reference sequence). V shed 0 bases and J 1 base; nucleotides not matched to a gene: 9. The CDR3 has 17 amino acids. This CDR3 reads CASSLSTPHRGSYEQYF. CDR3 DNA: TGTGCCAGCAGTTTATCCACCCCCCACAGGGGATCCTACGAGCAGTACTTC.

The chain has TRBV4-3 and TRBJ1-2; D gene unclear. V lost 3 bases to trimming and J lost 8 bases, with 13 bases between them. Germline CDR1 reads LGHNA; CDR2 reads YSLEER. The length of the CDR3 is 13 residues. The DNA for the CDR3 is TGCGCCAGCAGCCAGCGGAACAGTCGAGGCTACACCTTC. As protein: CASSQRNSRGYTF.

In DNA form, the CDR3 reads TGCGCCAGCACCAGAGAGGCAGGAACTGAAGCTTTCTTT. This sequence encodes CASTREAGTEAFF. J is TRBJ1-1 and V is TRBV10-2; no reliable D call. This CDR3 has 13 amino acids. The ends were cut back, 7 bases at V and 5 bases at J, with 14 bases in the middle. Per germline, CDR1 WSHSY and CDR2 SAAADI.

The chain couples TRBV19 to TRBJ1-5; TRBD1 aligns across 10 bases. This CDR3 spans 16 amino acids. Germline values: CDR1 LNHDA, CDR2 SQIVND (reference sequence). V trimming: 6 bases; J trimming: 2 bases; junction bases outside the gene matches: 7. This CDR3 reads CASRDRGVFGNQPQHF. CDR3 DNA: TGTGCCAGTAGGGACAGGGGGGTCTTCGGCAATCAGCCCCAGCATTTT.